What follows are 17 T cell receptor beta chains derived from one specimen sequenced in a study of metastatic and nonmetastatic thyroid tumors. TCRdb re-analyzed the PCR reads through MiXCR. The data hold about 43,000 clones, with under 4% observed a single time. Ahead of thyroid surgery, no patient had received treatment of any kind. Specimen: blood. The origin of the receptors is a female donor with papillary thyroid cancer or a benign thyroid nodule (not recorded which). Some clones in this sample may be carry-over from other donors' samples.

This clone has ten or more counts. The V and J genes are TRBV9 and TRBJ1-2; D possibly corresponds to TRBD1 (5 bases). The germline V gene has CDR1 SGDLS and CDR2 YYNGEE. CDR3 length equals 15 residues. V was cut by 0 bases and J by 5 bases, with 14 bases left in between. This CDR3 is CASSVGDAVGYGYTF. CDR3 DNA: TGTGCCAGCAGCGTAGGGGACGCAGTAGGTTATGGCTACACCTTC.

V usage is TRBV11-2 and J usage is TRBJ1-1; no clear D gene. The CDR3 consists of 13 residues. Germline CDR1 and CDR2: SGHAT and FQNNGV. Trimming removed 4 bases from V and 8 bases from J, with 14 bases in between. The CDR3 nucleotides are TGTGCCAGCAGCTCACACAAAGAGGCAGAAGCTTTCTTT. Translation gives CASSSHKEAEAFF.

This clone showed up many times. The CDR3 region is CASSYKRGSSEKLFF. The DNA of the CDR3 is TGTGCCAGCAGTTACAAAAGGGGGAGTAGTGAAAAACTGTTTTTT. V gene TRBV6-2 or TRBV6-3 combines with J gene TRBJ1-4, with D perhaps TRBD1 (6 bases). Germline V lookup: CDR1 MNHEY, CDR2 SVGEGT. Trimming removed 2 bases from V and 7 bases from J, with 14 bases in between. The CDR3 is 15 residues long.

The rearrangement links TRBV15 to TRBJ1-5; maybe TRBD1 (5 bases). V was cut by 3 bases and J by 6 bases, with 15 bases left in between. The CDR3 has 15 residues. Germline assignment: CDR1 LNHNV and CDR2 YYDKDF (reference sequence). The CDR3 DNA sequence: TGTGCCACCAGCAGTGGGCGGCAGGGAGTTCAGCCCCAGCATTTT. Its protein product is CATSSGRQGVQPQHF.

This clone was seen many times. The chain links TRBV6-1 to TRBJ2-2; the match to TRBD2 covers 13 bases. Trimming took 10 bases from V and 7 from J; bases not matched to a gene: 15. This CDR3 has 17 residues. Germline lookup yields CDR1 MNHNS and CDR2 SASEGT. The CDR3 loop reads CATPGLAGLIRGGELFF. The CDR3 DNA sequence: TGTGCCACTCCGGGACTAGCGGGATTGATAAGGGGCGGGGAGCTGTTTTTT.

This clone was counted many times. The chain uses TRBV4-1 and TRBJ2-7; either TRBD1 or TRBD2 may supply D (6 bases each). The length of the CDR3 is 17 residues. Germline V gene data show CDR1 as MGHRA and CDR2 as YSYEKL. V lost 1 base to trimming and J lost 3 bases, with 19 bases between them. The CDR3 DNA reads TGCGCCAGCAGCCAAGGGGCACTGGTAGGGGGAGGCTACGAGCAGTACTTC. It yields the protein CASSQGALVGGGYEQYF.

This clone was seen repeatedly, ten times or more. The chain employs TRBV12-3 or TRBV12-4 and TRBJ2-1, with TRBD2 identical over 8 bases. V shed 6 bases and J 7 bases; nucleotides not matched to a gene: 5. The CDR3 contains 13 residues. The CDR3 is CASRPSGSNEQFF. The CDR3 DNA sequence: TGTGCCAGCAGACCGAGCGGGAGTAATGAGCAGTTCTTC.

This clone showed up just a few times. This rearrangement joins TRBV2 to TRBJ1-6, with D possibly TRBD1 on 6 matching bases. Trimming took 3 bases from V and 10 from J, leaving 13 bases between them. CDR1 is SNHLY, CDR2 FYNNEI, per germline. CDR3 length equals 14 residues. The DNA for the CDR3 is TGTGCCAGCAGTGATTTCCAGGGGAGATCACCCCTCCACTTT. This gives the protein CASSDFQGRSPLHF.

This clone was observed a handful of times. The J gene is TRBJ2-1, the V gene TRBV20-1; 9 bases line up with TRBD2. The junction had 3 bases not matched to a gene; V was cut back by 3 bases and J by 0 bases. Germline CDR1 DFQATT, CDR2 SNEGSKA (reference sequence). CDR3 length equals 15 residues. The CDR3 here is CSASEREDSYNEQFF. CDR3 DNA sequence: TGCAGTGCTAGTGAGCGGGAGGACTCCTACAATGAGCAGTTCTTC.

In its sample, this clone was seen many times. V usage is TRBV7-8 and J usage is TRBJ2-1; D gene ambiguous. The ends were cut back, 5 bases at V and 0 bases at J, with 11 bases in the middle. The CDR3 runs to 15 residues. Germline CDR1 is SGHVS and CDR2 is FQNEAQ. CDR3 loop: CASSLSGASYNEQFF. CDR3 bases: TGTGCCAGCAGCCTCAGTGGAGCCTCCTACAATGAGCAGTTCTTC.

This clone was found a few times. The rearrangement links TRBV20-1 to TRBJ1-5; TRBD1 is a possible D gene (6 bases). The germline V gene has CDR1 DFQATT and CDR2 SNEGSKA (reference sequence). This CDR3 is built from 14 residues. Between the trimmed V and J ends, which lost 6 bases and 4 bases, there was a span of 16 bases. DNA for the CDR3: TGCAGTGCGGGGAGGGGGGCTGAAAATCAGCCCCAGCATTTT. It translates to CSAGRGAENQPQHF.

The chain combines TRBV27 with TRBJ2-2; no clear D gene. The CDR3 is 15 amino acids. Germline loops: CDR1 MNHEY, CDR2 SMNVEV (reference sequence). Trimming removed 6 bases at V and 6 bases at J, with 17 bases between. The CDR3 DNA follows: TGTGCCAGCAGCCCCCTACCCCTGGGGTCCGGGGAGCTGTTTTTT. It is translated as CASSPLPLGSGELFF.

This clone was detected only a few times. The chain carries TRBV6-5 and TRBJ2-7; 8 nucleotides match TRBD2. From germline, CDR1 is MNHEY and CDR2 SVGAGI. The trim removed 0 bases at V and 3 bases at J, leaving 4 bases unmatched. The CDR3 runs to 15 residues. CDR3 sequence: CASSYSGLVGYEQYF. Here the CDR3 DNA reads TGTGCCAGCAGTTACTCGGGACTAGTGGGCTACGAGCAGTACTTC.

This clone was detected many times. The V and J genes are TRBV9 and TRBJ2-7; 8 nucleotides agree with TRBD2. After removal of 4 bases from V and 5 bases from J, the junction contained 8 bases not matched to a gene. The germline gives CDR1 SGDLS, CDR2 YYNGEE. The CDR3 spans 14 residues. CDR3 bases: TGTGCCAGCAGCCCAGGGACTAGTCCCAACGAGCAGTACTTC. Its translation is CASSPGTSPNEQYF.

This clone was seen only a few times. The chain recombines TRBV7-6 with TRBJ2-7, with TRBD2 matching over 9 bases. CDR1 is SGHVS, CDR2 FNYEAQ, per germline. Trimming at V came to 1 base and at J to 4 bases, leaving 8 bases not matched to a gene. CDR3 size: 16 residues. CDR3: CASSLGTSGFSYEQYF. The CDR3 bases are TGTGCCAGCAGCTTAGGAACTAGCGGGTTCTCTTACGAGCAGTACTTC.

Notes on this clone: The CDR3 ends on some other residue instead of the conserved phenylalanine or tryptophan, so this is likely a read error. The limits of the CDR3 on the DNA are not certain, so only TCRdb's listed CDR3 is given. Other DNA sequences in the same sample also yield this CDR3. J is TRBJ2-4 and V is TRBV6-2 or TRBV6-3. Ends included, the CDR3 has 11 residues. Germline CDR1 and CDR2: MNHEY and SVGEGT. The CDR3 here is CASSYRDIQSL.

In its sample, this clone was seen many times. The chain combines TRBV9 with TRBJ1-6, with unresolved D. CDR1 is SGDLS, CDR2 YYNGEE, per germline. There are 15 residues in the CDR3. Trimming took 0 bases from V and 3 from J, leaving 7 bases between them. This chain's CDR3 is CASSVGSSYNSPLHF. The CDR3, as DNA: TGTGCCAGCAGCGTAGGTTCAAGCTATAATTCACCCCTCCACTTT.